Below are 19 T cell receptor beta chains sequenced from a single sample in a study of blood T cell repertoires in COVID-19 (dated by TCRdb to about 2020). The protocol used for the library was the immunoSEQ multiplex PCR assay. In its TCRdb copy, this immuneACCESS table keeps in-frame sequences only and misses some clones. Where compared with another copy, unresolved V genes explain less than half of these, and the others have no known cause. The sample table contains roughly 300,000 clones; only one count was recorded for roughly 82% of them. The ten largest account for around 1.5% of the sample. Sequenced material: peripheral blood. Every receptor here comes from a woman between 50 and 59 years old with acute or convalescent COVID-19.

The chain combines TRBV16 with TRBJ2-1; 8 nucleotides match TRBD1. The V segment lost 7 bases and the J segment 1 base; nucleotides outside the gene matches: 9. Germline values: CDR1 KGHSY, CDR2 FQNENV. The CDR3 is 16 amino acids. The CDR3 sequence: CASNLRGPISYNEQFF. CDR3 DNA: TGTGCCAGCAACCTCAGGGGGCCTATATCCTACAATGAGCAGTTCTTC.

The chain joins TRBV4-1 to TRBJ1-5; D is uncertain. The length of the CDR3 is 15 residues. Germline V lookup: CDR1 MGHRA, CDR2 YSYEKL. Trimming stripped 1 base from V and 1 base from J, with 8 bases between. The chain's CDR3 is CASSQAPGSNQPQHF. The DNA of the CDR3 is TGCGCCAGCAGCCAAGCTCCGGGGAGCAATCAGCCCCAGCATTTT.

The CDR3 loop reads CASSPRLADYNEQFF. The CDR3, as DNA: TGTGCCAGCAGCCCCAGACTAGCGGACTACAATGAGCAGTTCTTC. The rearrangement uses TRBV5-4 and TRBJ2-1; 9 bases are shared with TRBD2. CDR1 is SGHNT and CDR2 is YYREEE in the germline V gene (reference sequence). V was clipped by 4 bases and J by 3 bases; unmatched bases: 5. The CDR3 covers 15 residues.

The genes are TRBV9 and TRBJ2-5; D may be TRBD1 (6 bases). CDR3 length: 14 amino acids. Trimming left V 3 bases short and J 2 bases short, with 11 bases between. Per the germline V gene, CDR1 is SGDLS and CDR2 is YYNGEE. CDR3 loop: CASSAGQQQETQYF. CDR3 nucleotide sequence: TGTGCCAGCAGCGCTGGACAGCAACAAGAGACCCAGTACTTC.

This chain connects TRBV18 to TRBJ2-1; 7 bases fit TRBD1. The germline gives CDR1 KGHSH, CDR2 LQKENI. With 3 bases clipped from V and 10 bases from J, the junction kept 12 bases outside the gene matches. The CDR3 contains 15 residues. The CDR3 bases are TGTGCCAGCTCACCCTCCTTAGGACAGGCGGCCGAGCAGTTCTTC. Protein product: CASSPSLGQAAEQFF. The full variable domain, rest sourced from reference TRBV18 and TRBJ2-1, is NAGVMQNPRHLVRRRGQEARLRCSPMKGHSHVYWYRQLPEEGLKFMVYLQKENIIDESGMPKERFSAEFPKEGPSILRIQQVVRGDSAAYFCASSPSLGQAAEQFFGPGTRLTVL.

The chain carries TRBV7-9 and TRBJ2-7; TRBD1 matches 8 bases. J lost 5 bases, V lost 8 bases, and 8 bases had no gene match. This CDR3 region has 13 residues. Germline CDR1 reads SEHNR; CDR2 reads FQNEAQ (reference sequence). This CDR3 reads CASHSDRVNEQYF. Here the CDR3 DNA reads TGTGCCAGCCATTCGGACAGGGTCAACGAGCAGTACTTC.

The chain uses TRBV6-1 and TRBJ2-1; 9 bases map to TRBD1. The CDR3 has 16 residues. Trimming cost V 0 bases and J 3 bases; bases outside gene matches: 3. The germline V gene encodes CDR1 MNHNS and CDR2 SASEGT. The CDR3 protein is CASSEAGTGFYNEQFF. The CDR3 DNA follows: TGTGCCAGCAGTGAAGCAGGGACAGGGTTCTACAATGAGCAGTTCTTC.

This chain connects TRBV7-2 to TRBJ1-4; D unclear. The CDR3 covers 16 residues. Germline V gives CDR1 SGHTA, CDR2 FQGNSA. V was cut by 3 bases and J by 3 bases, with 14 bases left in between. The CDR3 region has the DNA TGTGCCAGCAGCTTGCAGGAGGAGGTTGCTAATGAAAAACTGTTTTTT. Translated: CASSLQEEVANEKLFF.

The chain recombines TRBV5-1 with TRBJ2-1, with 10 nucleotides matching TRBD1. The germline V gene encodes CDR1 SGHRS and CDR2 YFSETQ. The CDR3 runs 16 residues. V trimming: 2 bases; J trimming: 2 bases; junction bases outside the gene matches: 4. CDR3 region: CASSFSGTGAYNEQFF. In nucleotides, the CDR3 is TGCGCCAGCAGCTTTTCAGGGACAGGGGCCTACAATGAGCAGTTCTTC.

This chain uses TRBV4-1 with TRBJ2-5; a weak D match, TRBD1 (5 bases). The CDR3 spans 15 residues. Trimming took off 3 bases at V and 5 bases at J, with 16 bases between the two ends. Germline CDR1 reads MGHRA; CDR2 reads YSYEKL. The CDR3, as DNA: TGCGCCAGCAGCCACTACCAGCAGGGTACGGAGACCCAGTACTTC. Protein sequence: CASSHYQQGTETQYF.

The CDR3 loop reads CASSLRLYQETQYF. The DNA of the CDR3 is TGTGCCAGCAGCCTTCGACTGTACCAAGAGACCCAGTACTTC. This chain links TRBV3-1 (or the pseudogene TRBV3-2) with TRBJ2-5; D not resolved. V lost 4 bases, J lost 0 bases, and 9 bases lay in between. In germline, CDR1 is LGHDT, CDR2 YNNKEL (reference sequence). The CDR3 spans 14 residues.

The chain recombines TRBV25-1 with TRBJ2-7; weak D call: TRBD1 (6 bases). Trimming shortened V by 4 bases and J by 9 bases, and 16 bases separated the two germline ends. The CDR3 is 13 residues long. Germline V gives CDR1 MGHDK, CDR2 SYGVNS. In DNA form, the CDR3 reads TGTGCCAGCAGTGCTGGACAGAACTTCGTGCAGTACTTC. Protein: CASSAGQNFVQYF.

This chain links TRBV2 with TRBJ1-3; TRBD1 is a possible D gene (5 bases). Trimming left V 2 bases short and J 3 bases short, with 14 bases between. CDR3 length: 16 residues. Germline V CDR1 and CDR2: SNHLY, FYNNEI. CDR3 sequence: CASSESLGGGGNTIYF. CDR3 nucleotides: TGTGCCAGCAGTGAAAGTTTGGGGGGAGGTGGAAACACCATATATTTT.

The V call is TRBV12-3 or TRBV12-4, the J call TRBJ1-1; 8 bases align to TRBD1. The CDR3 extends over 13 amino acids. V gave up 7 bases and J gave up 1 base; unmatched junction bases: 2. CDR3 loop: CASNQGANTEAFF. The CDR3 coding sequence is TGTGCCAGCAACCAGGGGGCGAACACTGAAGCTTTCTTT.

J is TRBJ2-3 and V is TRBV7-3; 7 bases line up with TRBD1. The J segment lost 1 base and the V segment lost 1 base, leaving 2 bases of the junction unmatched. The CDR3 is 15 residues long. Germline loops: CDR1 SGHTA, CDR2 FQGTGA. CDR3 sequence reads: CASSLSQGGTDTQYF. CDR3 nucleotide sequence: TGTGCCAGCAGCTTAAGCCAGGGGGGCACAGATACGCAGTATTTT.

The DNA for the CDR3 is TGTGCCAGCAGCCCGCGCCCGAGGAGCGAGAACACTGAAGCTTTCTTT. This encodes CASSPRPRSENTEAFF. The chain is built from TRBV11-2 and TRBJ1-1; D remains ambiguous. The length of the CDR3 is 16 residues. From germline, CDR1 is SGHAT and CDR2 FQNNGV. Trimming shortened V by 5 bases and J by 1 base, and 17 bases separated the two germline ends.

This chain connects TRBV7-9 to TRBJ1-2, with D hard to call. This CDR3 is built from 12 residues. Germline V gives CDR1 SEHNR, CDR2 FQNEAQ (reference sequence). Trimming removed 1 base from V and 7 bases from J, with 7 bases in between. The CDR3 spells CASSLGSLGYTF. The DNA for the CDR3 is TGTGCCAGCAGCTTAGGCAGTCTTGGCTACACCTTC.

The chain is built from TRBV7-3 and TRBJ1-1; TRBD1 agrees at 10 bases. The germline CDR1 and CDR2 sequences are SGHTA and FQGTGA. This CDR3 has 14 amino acids. With 5 bases clipped from V and 6 bases from J, the junction kept 6 bases outside the gene matches. CDR3 amino acids: CASSTFGQGAEAFF. The CDR3 DNA is TGTGCCAGCAGCACCTTCGGACAGGGGGCTGAAGCTTTCTTT.

This chain uses TRBV24-1 with TRBJ1-2, with 11 bases that match TRBD1. Unmatched junction bases numbered 9, after V lost 4 bases and J lost 6 bases. Germline-derived CDR1 and CDR2 are KGHDR and SFDVKD. The CDR3 totals 16 residues. Written as DNA, the CDR3 is TGTGCCACCAGTGACTCCCCGGGACAGGGGGAGGATGGCTACACCTTC. This codes for CATSDSPGQGEDGYTF.